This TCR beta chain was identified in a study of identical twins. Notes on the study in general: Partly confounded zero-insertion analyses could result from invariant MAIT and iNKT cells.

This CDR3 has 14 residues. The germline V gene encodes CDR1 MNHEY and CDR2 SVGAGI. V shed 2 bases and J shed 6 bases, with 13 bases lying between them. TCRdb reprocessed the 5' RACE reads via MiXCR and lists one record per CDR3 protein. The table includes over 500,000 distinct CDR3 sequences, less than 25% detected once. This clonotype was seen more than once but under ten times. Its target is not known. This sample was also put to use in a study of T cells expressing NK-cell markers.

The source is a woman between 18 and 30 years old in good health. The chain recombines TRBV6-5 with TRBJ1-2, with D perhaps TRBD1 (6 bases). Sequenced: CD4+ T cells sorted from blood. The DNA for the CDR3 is TGTGCCAGCAGTTACAAACAGGGTTGGGATGGCTACACCTTC. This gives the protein CASSYKQGWDGYTF.